A single sample is the source of the 29 T cell receptor beta chains below, sequenced in a study of breast tumors, draining lymph nodes, adjacent tissues. TCRdb reprocessed the multiplex PCR reads via MiXCR and lists one record per CDR3 protein. The table includes approximately 300,000 distinct CDR3 sequences, 30% detected once. The lymph nodes were axillary draining lymph nodes from breast cancer patients. The sequenced sample was axillary lymph node tissue. These receptors all come from a female donor with breast cancer. Some clones in this sample may be carry-over from other donors' samples.

The chain has TRBV6-5 and TRBJ1-3, with a possible D match to TRBD1 (5 bases). The V end was cut by 0 bases, the J end by 2 bases, with 11 bases between. Germline loops: CDR1 MNHEY, CDR2 SVGAGI. The length of the CDR3 is 16 residues. The CDR3 DNA follows: TGTGCCAGCAGTTACTCAACAGGAATCCCTGGAAACACCATATATTTT. Its translation: CASSYSTGIPGNTIYF.

This clonotype has more than one count but fewer than ten. A much larger clone sits a single nucleotide away, making a read error possible. This rearrangement joins TRBV6-4 to TRBJ1-4; D call uncertain. CDR1 is MRHNA and CDR2 is SNTAGT in the germline V gene. The CDR3 extends over 15 amino acids. CDR3 DNA: TGTGCCAGCAGTGAGCAACCGGGGTCTAATGAAAAACTGCTTTTT. Translation gives CASSEQPGSNEKLLF.

A remark on this clonotype: This may be a read error, as it is one base from a much larger clone. The CDR3 spells CASSRPSGTYEQYF. DNA of the CDR3: TGTGCCAGCAGTCGGCCTAGCGGGACCTACGAGCAGTACTTC. V is TRBV13 and J is TRBJ2-7, with TRBD2 matching 9 bases. V was pared by 6 bases and J by 2 bases, with 5 bases of the junction left unmatched. In germline, CDR1 is PRHDT, CDR2 FYEKMQ (reference sequence). This CDR3 spans 14 amino acids.

In its sample, this clonotype was seen many times. The rearrangement joins TRBV4-1 to TRBJ1-2; no clear D gene. The CDR3 runs 15 residues. The V and J ends lost 0 bases and 3 bases respectively, with 11 bases between them. CDR1 is MGHRA and CDR2 is YSYEKL in the germline V gene. The CDR3 reads CASSQDSYAYYGYTF. The CDR3 DNA reads as TGCGCCAGCAGCCAAGATAGCTACGCGTACTATGGCTACACCTTC.

This clonotype was observed at least ten times. V gene TRBV7-8 combines with J gene TRBJ1-4; D is unresolved. CDR3 length: 14 amino acids. Germline CDR1 SGHVS, CDR2 FQNEAQ. The ends were cut back, 5 bases at V and 5 bases at J, with 12 bases in the middle. The CDR3 DNA is TGTGCCAGCAGCGAACGCTCACTAAATGAAAAACTGTTTTTT. It encodes CASSERSLNEKLFF.

This clonotype has ten or more counts. This chain connects TRBV10-3 to TRBJ1-2; D remains unclear. The length of the CDR3 is 14 residues. Trimming left V 10 bases short and J 2 bases short, with 17 bases between. Per the germline V gene, CDR1 is ENHRY and CDR2 is SYGVKD. CDR3 in amino acids: CASRDGRLNYGYTF. The CDR3, as DNA: TGTGCCAGCAGAGATGGACGCTTAAACTATGGCTACACCTTC.

Turning to this clonotype: A read error may account for a junction end that differs from germline. The chain employs TRBV4-2 and TRBJ1-1; D unresolved. Per germline, CDR1 LGHNA and CDR2 YNFKEQ. The CDR3 covers 14 residues. CDR3 sequence (DNA): TGTGCCAGCAGCCAAGACTCCGTAAACACTGAAGCTTGCTTT. It translates to CASSQDSVNTEACF.

This clonotype came up many times. The chain couples TRBV20-1 to TRBJ2-1; 9 bases are a match to TRBD2. The CDR3 runs 13 residues. Germline CDR1 is DFQATT and CDR2 is SNEGSKA (reference sequence). After removal of 6 bases from V and 3 bases from J, the junction contained 3 bases not matched to a gene. DNA of the CDR3: TGCAGTGCCCTAGCGGGAAACTACAATGAGCAGTTCTTC. Amino acids: CSALAGNYNEQFF.

This clonotype was seen more than once but under ten times. This could be a read error, since a much larger clone is one nucleotide away. The genes are TRBV9 and TRBJ2-1; 14 positions agree with TRBD2. Losses at the gene ends were 4 bases for V and 9 bases for J; bases not matched to a gene: 6. Germline V gene sequence: CDR1 SGDLS, CDR2 YYNGEE. This CDR3 contains 15 residues. This CDR3 is CASSLGLAGDSEQFF. The CDR3 region has the DNA TGTGCCAGCAGCTTGGGACTAGCGGGGGACAGTGAGCAGTTCTTC.

Concerning this clonotype itself: At one of its ends the junction is not consistent with the germline gene, which may arise from a read error. This chain connects TRBV5-5 to TRBJ2-7, with TRBD1 identical over 7 bases. CDR1 is SGHKS and CDR2 is YYEKEE in the germline V gene (reference sequence). This CDR3 has 15 amino acids. DNA of the CDR3: TGTGCCAGCAGCGCGATAGGGACAGCCGGGCACGAGCGGTACTTC. This sequence encodes CASSAIGTAGHERYF.

This clonotype came up many times. DNA of the CDR3: TGCAGTGCTAGCTCGCTGGACGGGCAGTACTTC. This codes for CSASSLDGQYF. V is TRBV20-1 and J is TRBJ2-7, with no clear D. V was shortened by 3 bases and J by 9 bases, with 12 bases between the two germline ends. Per the germline V gene, CDR1 is DFQATT and CDR2 is SNEGSKA (reference sequence). The CDR3 consists of 11 residues.

At least ten counts were recorded for this clonotype. V gene TRBV5-1 combines with J gene TRBJ2-6; 7 bases are a match to TRBD1. Unmatched junction bases numbered 1, after V lost 2 bases and J lost 2 bases. Germline CDR1 is SGHRS and CDR2 is YFSETQ. The CDR3 spans 15 residues. Here the CDR3 DNA reads TGCGCCAGCAGCTTACAGGGGACTGGGGCCAACGTCCTGACTTTC. Protein: CASSLQGTGANVLTF.

Of note for this clonotype: One end of the junction does not line up with germline, which may come from a read error. This sequence joins TRBV10-3 and TRBJ2-7, with 8 positions matching TRBD1. This CDR3 has 16 amino acids. Germline CDR1 is ENHRY and CDR2 is SYGVKD. CDR3 residues: CASSYSSGQGADEQYF. In nucleotides, the CDR3 is TGTGCCAGCAGTTACTCGTCGGGGCAGGGGGCCGACGAGCAGTACTTC.

This clonotype was detected many times. This rearrangement joins TRBV24-1 to TRBJ2-2, with D perhaps TRBD1 (6 bases). CDR1 KGHDR and CDR2 SFDVKD come from the germline V gene. This CDR3 has 12 residues. V was shortened by 8 bases and J by 4 bases, with 7 bases between the two germline ends. Here the CDR3 reads CATKGGTGELFF. The CDR3 DNA reads TGTGCCACCAAAGGGGGCACCGGGGAGCTGTTTTTT.

As to this clonotype: A read error is likely, as this CDR3 ends without the conserved phenylalanine or tryptophan. The limits of the CDR3 on the DNA are not certain, so only TCRdb's listed CDR3 is given. This sequence joins TRBV6-6 and TRBJ1-2; the table calls TRBD1, which could not be checked here. The CDR3 is 16 residues long, ends included. Germline V gene sequence: CDR1 MNHNY, CDR2 SVGAGI (reference sequence). CDR3 residues: CASRSHGKGASMATQS.

This clonotype has more than one count but fewer than ten. This rearrangement joins TRBV27 to TRBJ1-4; D call uncertain. Germline lookup yields CDR1 MNHEY and CDR2 SMNVEV (reference sequence). Trimming removed 8 bases from V and 8 bases from J, with 12 bases in between. The CDR3 is 12 residues long. CDR3 DNA: TGTGCCAGCCTAGGCCTGGAAGAAAAACTGTTTTTT. Translating gives CASLGLEEKLFF.

This clonotype has more than one count but fewer than ten. A much larger clone is a single base away; this may be a read error. This rearrangement joins TRBV10-3 to TRBJ2-7, with D perhaps TRBD2 (6 bases). The CDR3 is made up of 15 amino acids. V gave up 4 bases and J gave up 2 bases, with 15 bases separating them. Per the germline V gene, CDR1 is ENHRY and CDR2 is SYGVKD. The CDR3 sequence: CAISGFGGKTYEQYF. The CDR3 DNA is TGTGCCATCAGTGGATTTGGGGGGAAGACCTACGAGCAGTACTTC.

With respect to this clonotype: This may arise from a read error, as a much more abundant clone is one base away. V and J are TRBV11-3 and TRBJ2-1; the D is unclear. The germline CDR1 and CDR2 sequences are SGHNT and YENEEA. Deletions cut 1 base from V and 10 bases from J, with 14 bases between. The CDR3 is 14 residues long. The CDR3 DNA is TGTGCCAGCAGCTTAGGGGATGTGGCAGTCGAGCAGTTCTTC. Its translation: CASSLGDVAVEQFF.

This clonotype came up many times. The CDR3 nucleotides are TGTGCCAGCAGCTTAGAAAGCGGGTTGTTCAATGAGCAGTTCTTC. Amino acids: CASSLESGLFNEQFF. J is TRBJ2-1 and V is TRBV11-3; tentative D call: TRBD2 (6 bases). This CDR3 comprises 15 residues. Deletions cut 0 bases from V and 6 bases from J, with 12 bases between. CDR1 SGHNT and CDR2 YENEEA come from the germline V gene.

At least ten counts were recorded for this clonotype. This rearrangement joins TRBV5-1 to TRBJ1-4; possibly TRBD1 for D (5 bases). The CDR3 consists of 13 residues. V was pared by 4 bases and J by 14 bases, with 18 bases between. Per the germline V gene, CDR1 is SGHRS and CDR2 is YFSETQ. The CDR3 bases are TGCGCCAGCAGCGGAGATAACAGTCGGGGGCTGTTTTTT. Amino acid sequence: CASSGDNSRGLFF.

This clonotype has only a few counts. The rearrangement links TRBV6-5 to TRBJ2-2; D call uncertain. The length of the CDR3 is 13 residues. In germline, CDR1 is MNHEY, CDR2 SVGAGI. V dropped 2 bases and J dropped 4 bases, with 5 bases sitting between them. The CDR3 bases are TGTGCCAGCAGTTACAGCTTCACCGGGGAGCTGTTTTTT. Protein: CASSYSFTGELFF.

This clonotype was detected ten times or more. The genes are TRBV19 and TRBJ2-2; 8 bases match TRBD1. The trim removed 5 bases at V and 7 bases at J, leaving 3 bases unmatched. CDR3 length: 13 residues. Germline V lookup: CDR1 LNHDA, CDR2 SQIVND (reference sequence). The CDR3 here is CASSLRGRGELFF. As DNA, the CDR3 is TGTGCCAGTAGTCTCAGGGGGCGCGGGGAGCTGTTTTTT.

The chain couples TRBV4-3 to TRBJ2-7; 11 bases map to TRBD2. J was trimmed by 5 bases and V by 1 base; bases with no gene match: 7. In germline, CDR1 is LGHNA, CDR2 YSLEER. The CDR3 loop spans 16 amino acids. The CDR3 sequence: CASSQVLAGGNDEQYF. CDR3 DNA: TGCGCCAGCAGCCAAGTGTTAGCGGGAGGGAACGACGAGCAGTACTTC.

This clonotype was detected many times. The chain has TRBV10-3 and TRBJ2-1; 7 positions agree with TRBD2. This CDR3 is 15 amino acids long. J lost 3 bases, V lost 4 bases, and 6 bases had no gene match. The V gene's germline CDR1 is ENHRY and CDR2 SYGVKD. CDR3 protein: CAISGSAGSYNEQFF. DNA for the CDR3: TGTGCCATCAGTGGATCAGCGGGAAGCTACAATGAGCAGTTCTTC.

A remark on this clonotype: This may be a read error, as it is one base from a much larger clone. The chain uses TRBV11-3 and TRBJ2-1; D is uncertain. Trimming took off 1 base at V and 10 bases at J, with 11 bases between the two ends. The CDR3 loop spans 13 amino acids. Germline lookup yields CDR1 SGHNT and CDR2 YENEEA. CDR3 nucleotides: TGTGCCAGCAGCTTAGGTCCTGTGACGGAGCAGTTCTTC. Its translation: CASSLGPVTEQFF. Full variable domain (missing parts from reference TRBV11-3 and TRBJ2-1): EAGVVQSPRYKIIEKKQPVAFWCNPISGHNTLYWYLQNLGQGPELLIRYENEEAVDDSQLPKDRFSAERLKGVDSTLKIQPAELGDSAVYLCASSLGPVTEQFFGPGTRLTVL.

The gene calls are TRBV5-1 and TRBJ1-6; D gene unclear. V was clipped by 2 bases and J by 7 bases, with 25 bases between them. Germline loops: CDR1 SGHRS, CDR2 YFSETQ. The CDR3 has 19 residues. The CDR3 DNA follows: TGCGCCAGCAGCTTCGCTAGCGGGAGTGGGAGCTCGCGGAATTCACCCCTCCACTTT. It codes for CASSFASGSGSSRNSPLHF.

In regard to this clonotype: The junction shows a germline mismatch at one end, possibly a read error. The chain uses TRBV20-1 and TRBJ2-3; possibly TRBD1 for D (6 bases). The CDR3 covers 14 residues. Germline loops: CDR1 DFQATT, CDR2 SNEGSKA (reference sequence). The CDR3 coding sequence is TGCAGTGCTTTCGGACAGAGGGGCACAGGTACGCAGTGTTTT. Amino acid sequence: CSAFGQRGTGTQCF.

This clonotype came up many times. V and J are TRBV10-3 and TRBJ2-7; TRBD1 aligns across 7 bases. The CDR3 length is 15 residues. Trimming removed 6 bases from V and 6 bases from J; junction bases left unmatched: 14. The germline V gene has CDR1 ENHRY and CDR2 SYGVKD. CDR3 residues: CAISLTGKLQGEQYF. The CDR3, as DNA: TGTGCCATCAGCCTGACAGGGAAATTACAGGGCGAGCAGTACTTC.

The chain uses TRBV4-3 and TRBJ1-1; TRBD1 agrees at 9 bases. The V and J ends lost 4 bases and 5 bases, in that order; junction bases with no gene match: 8. Germline V CDR1 and CDR2: LGHNA, YSLEER. This CDR3 contains 15 residues. The CDR3: CASSPTTGGFTEAFF. The DNA of the CDR3 is TGCGCCAGCAGCCCCACGACAGGGGGGTTTACTGAAGCTTTCTTT.